The 30 T cell receptor beta chains reported below all come from one sample, sequenced in a study of PD-L1 blockade in urothelial cancer (dated by TCRdb to 2016 to 2017). Taken with the paper, the label for time point translates to: peripheral blood 6 weeks after treatment start. The library was generated by the immunoSEQ multiplex PCR assay. The immuneACCESS repertoire file appears here via TCRdb, limited to in-frame rearrangements. These files lack a portion of the clones; in checked studies, under half of the deficit traces to unresolved V genes, and the cause of the others is not known. The sample table holds about 66,000 clones, of which about 90% were seen once. The ten biggest clones cover 10% to 12% of the sample. Sequences were derived from PBMCs, sampled around atezolizumab (anti-PD-L1) treatment. These receptors came from a man aged 60 to 75 with urothelial cancer.

The gene calls are TRBV30 and TRBJ2-1; 9 bases fit TRBD1. With 0 bases clipped from V and 12 bases from J, the junction kept 15 bases outside the gene matches. Per germline, CDR1 GTSNPN and CDR2 SVGIG (reference sequence). The CDR3 has 16 amino acids. CDR3 DNA: TGTGCCTGGAGTGTACTTGTACAGGGGGCCAGGAGTGTGCAGTTCTTC. It is translated as CAWSVLVQGARSVQFF.

This clone was counted once. The V gene is TRBV7-2, the J gene TRBJ2-3; D is perhaps TRBD2 (5 bases). Germline V CDR1 and CDR2: SGHTA, FQGNSA. V shed 1 base and J shed 9 bases, with 14 bases lying between them. The CDR3 totals 14 residues. In DNA form, the CDR3 reads TGTGCCAGCAGCTTAGTGGGTGGGAGTTCGACGCAGTATTTT. This translates into CASSLVGGSSTQYF.

The chain carries TRBV5-4 and TRBJ2-3, with no clear D. V was clipped by 3 bases and J by 2 bases, with 10 bases between them. The V gene's germline CDR1 is SGHNT and CDR2 YYREEE (reference sequence). CDR3 length: 14 residues. In DNA, the CDR3 is TGTGCCAGCAGCTCGTGGCCTTACACAGATACGCAGTATTTT. The encoded protein is CASSSWPYTDTQYF.

The V and J genes are TRBV30 and TRBJ2-5; D gene uncertain. Germline CDR1 reads GTSNPN; CDR2 reads SVGIG (reference sequence). The CDR3 totals 15 residues. V lost 2 bases and J lost 5, with 18 bases in between. CDR3 loop: CAWSHGTTRMETQYF. The CDR3 DNA follows: TGTGCCTGGAGTCATGGAACTACGAGGATGGAGACCCAGTACTTC. The full variable domain, completed using reference TRBV30 and TRBJ2-5, is SQTIHQWPATLVQPVGSPLSLECTVEGTSNPNLYWYRQAAGRGLQLLFYSVGIGQISSEVPQNLSASRPQDRQFILSSKKLLLSDSGFYLCAWSHGTTRMETQYFGPGTRLLVL.

The V gene is TRBV4-3, the J gene TRBJ2-5; a weak D match, TRBD1 (5 bases). Germline V gives CDR1 LGHNA, CDR2 YSLEER. The CDR3 has 14 residues. V lost 3 bases, J lost 6 bases, and 14 bases lay in between. CDR3 DNA: TGCGCCAGCAGCCAGATAGGGGTTTCGAAGACCCAGTACTTC. Its protein is CASSQIGVSKTQYF.

In this sample, this clone turned up once. This chain uses TRBV6-6 with TRBJ2-1; TRBD1 matches at 8 bases. The CDR3 totals 16 residues. V trimming: 4 bases; J trimming: 3 bases; junction bases outside the gene matches: 8. In germline, CDR1 is MNHNY, CDR2 SVGAGI (reference sequence). Here the CDR3 reads CASSFPTGTGYNEQFF. CDR3 coding DNA: TGTGCCAGCAGTTTCCCTACCGGGACAGGCTACAATGAGCAGTTCTTC.

This chain links TRBV11-1 with TRBJ2-2; TRBD2 might be the D (7 bases). V gave up 2 bases and J gave up 0 bases, with 16 bases separating them. The V gene's germline CDR1 is SGHAT and CDR2 FQDESV (reference sequence). CDR3 length equals 18 residues. CDR3: CASSLWGGALPNTGELFF. The CDR3, as DNA: TGTGCCAGCAGCTTATGGGGGGGGGCTCTCCCGAACACCGGGGAGCTGTTTTTT.

The rearrangement joins TRBV19 to TRBJ2-3; 12 nucleotides line up with TRBD2. Germline values: CDR1 LNHDA, CDR2 SQIVND (reference sequence). J lost 2 bases, V lost 7 bases, and 7 bases had no gene match. CDR3 size: 16 residues. The CDR3 nucleotides read TGTGCCAGTACCGGACTAGCGGGGCCCCTCACAGATACGCAGTATTTT. Translation: CASTGLAGPLTDTQYF. The full variable domain, completed using reference TRBV19 and TRBJ2-3, is DGGITQSPKYLFRKEGQNVTLSCEQNLNHDAMYWYRQDPGQGLRLIYYSQIVNDFQKGDIAEGYSVSREKKESFPLTVTSAQKNPTAFYLCASTGLAGPLTDTQYFGPGTRLTVL.

The sample holds a few counts of this clone. The rearrangement joins TRBV7-2 to TRBJ1-2, with D possibly being TRBD1 (6 bases). The CDR3 runs to 13 residues. V gave up 5 bases and J gave up 6 bases, with 13 bases separating them. Germline assignment: CDR1 SGHTA and CDR2 FQGNSA. CDR3 amino acids: CASSETGIDGYTF. The CDR3 DNA sequence: TGTGCCAGCAGCGAGACAGGAATAGATGGCTACACCTTC.

The chain carries TRBV6-5 and TRBJ2-1; TRBD1 matches 9 bases. Unmatched junction bases numbered 3, after V lost 2 bases and J lost 4 bases. This CDR3 has 15 residues. From germline, CDR1 is MNHEY and CDR2 SVGAGI. The CDR3 DNA sequence: TGTGCCAGCAGTTACCGACAGGGGGTTTACAATGAGCAGTTCTTC. Translation gives CASSYRQGVYNEQFF.

This chain uses TRBV28 with TRBJ2-7; 8 positions match TRBD2. From germline, CDR1 is MDHEN and CDR2 SYDVKM. The CDR3 contains 15 residues. Trimming removed 5 bases from V and 3 bases from J; junction bases left unmatched: 9. The CDR3 reads CASSRTGGPSYEQYF. The CDR3 DNA follows: TGTGCCAGCAGTCGGACGGGGGGGCCAAGCTACGAGCAGTACTTC.

This chain links TRBV11-2 with TRBJ2-1; 8 bases align to TRBD2. With V trimmed by 1 base and J by 5 bases, 13 bases remained unmatched. From germline, CDR1 is SGHAT and CDR2 FQNNGV. This CDR3 comprises 18 residues. CDR3: CASSLVNYLAGINNEQFF. The CDR3 nucleotides read TGTGCCAGCAGCTTAGTTAACTACTTAGCGGGGATAAACAATGAGCAGTTCTTC.

The rearrangement uses TRBV19 and TRBJ1-4, with D unclear. Germline-derived CDR1 and CDR2 are LNHDA and SQIVND (reference sequence). V dropped 7 bases and J dropped 2 bases, with 17 bases sitting between them. The CDR3 has 16 residues. Here the CDR3 reads CASTNEPRGTNEKLFF. The DNA for the CDR3 is TGTGCCAGTACCAACGAACCCCGTGGCACTAATGAAAAACTGTTTTTT.

The table lists this clone with a count of one. The CDR3 spells CASSLAGANYEQYF. CDR3 bases: TGTGCCAGCAGCTTAGCGGGAGCGAACTACGAGCAGTACTTC. The chain employs TRBV11-2 and TRBJ2-7; D might be TRBD2 (6 bases). With 1 base removed from V and 3 bases from J, the gap between germline ends came to 10 bases. The CDR3 loop spans 14 amino acids. The germline CDR1 and CDR2 sequences are SGHAT and FQNNGV.

The gene calls are TRBV5-5 and TRBJ2-5; 9 bases are shared with TRBD1. This CDR3 has 14 amino acids. V shed 4 bases and J 5 bases; nucleotides not matched to a gene: 6. The germline CDR1 and CDR2 sequences are SGHKS and YYEKEE (reference sequence). CDR3 nucleotides: TGTGCCAGCAGCCGTCCCGGGACAGGGGAGACCCAGTACTTC. It codes for CASSRPGTGETQYF.

The chain links TRBV4-3 to TRBJ2-7, with 9 bases that match TRBD2. The trim removed 4 bases at V and 3 bases at J, leaving 7 bases unmatched. The CDR3 runs 15 residues. The V gene's germline CDR1 is LGHNA and CDR2 YSLEER. CDR3 amino acids: CASSLASGNLYEQYF. In nucleotides, the CDR3 is TGCGCCAGCAGCCTGGCTAGCGGGAACCTCTACGAGCAGTACTTC.

This chain connects TRBV7-2 to TRBJ2-1; possibly TRBD2 for D (7 bases). CDR3 size: 16 residues. V was shortened by 5 bases and J by 2 bases, with 16 bases between the two germline ends. From germline, CDR1 is SGHTA and CDR2 FQGNSA. CDR3 sequence reads: CASSATGGGAYNEQFF. DNA for the CDR3: TGTGCCAGCAGCGCAACGGGCGGGGGCGCCTACAATGAGCAGTTCTTC.

The chain combines TRBV4-1 with TRBJ2-7; 8 nucleotides agree with TRBD1. V lost 0 bases to trimming and J lost 5 bases; unmatched junction nucleotides: 12. The germline gives CDR1 MGHRA, CDR2 YSYEKL. There are 17 residues in the CDR3. The CDR3 reads CASSQDQAQGARNEQYF. The CDR3, as DNA: TGCGCCAGCAGCCAAGATCAGGCGCAGGGGGCGCGGAACGAGCAGTACTTC.

The chain links TRBV7-6 to TRBJ1-5, with D uncertain. V lost 1 base, J lost 1 base, and 17 bases lay in between. The CDR3 has 18 residues. The V gene's germline CDR1 is SGHVS and CDR2 FNYEAQ. The CDR3 nucleotides read TGTGCCAGCAGCTTAGAACCGCCGGGTTTCCAGAGCAATCAGCCCCAGCATTTT. It specifies CASSLEPPGFQSNQPQHF.

V gene TRBV9 combines with J gene TRBJ2-6, with D maybe TRBD1 (5 bases). Germline values: CDR1 SGDLS, CDR2 YYNGEE. The CDR3 is made up of 15 amino acids. V lost 3 bases, J lost 4 bases, and 11 bases lay in between. CDR3 sequence reads: CASSAGHVGANVLTF. CDR3 in DNA: TGTGCCAGCAGCGCCGGACACGTCGGGGCCAACGTCCTGACTTTC.

The J gene is TRBJ2-2, the V gene TRBV7-2; 10 bases are a match to TRBD1. The CDR3 contains 15 residues. V lost 8 bases and J lost 4; bases outside the gene matches: 7. The germline CDR1 and CDR2 sequences are SGHTA and FQGNSA. The CDR3 loop is CASSRDRGSTGELFF. The CDR3 region has the DNA TGTGCCAGCTCCCGGGACAGGGGAAGCACCGGGGAGCTGTTTTTT.

The rearrangement joins TRBV6-5 to TRBJ1-1, with a weak D call TRBD1 (6 bases). Germline V gene lookup returns CDR1 MNHEY and CDR2 SVGAGI. The CDR3 length is 13 residues. Between the trimmed V and J ends, which lost 5 bases and 8 bases, there was a span of 15 bases. This CDR3 is CASSNAGAREAFF. CDR3 DNA sequence: TGTGCCAGCAGTAACGCAGGGGCCCGGGAAGCTTTCTTT.

This clone was seen a handful of times. The rearrangement links TRBV30 to TRBJ1-4; TRBD1 aligns across 10 bases. Germline V gene data show CDR1 as GTSNPN and CDR2 as SVGIG (reference sequence). The CDR3 is 15 amino acids. The V gene end was trimmed by 4 bases and the J gene end by 6 bases; junction bases not matched to a gene: 8. The CDR3 here is CAWKGQGGQDEKLFF. DNA of the CDR3: TGTGCCTGGAAAGGACAGGGGGGACAGGATGAAAAACTGTTTTTT.

V gene TRBV6-4 combines with J gene TRBJ2-2; perhaps TRBD1 as D (6 bases). Between the trimmed V and J ends, which lost 3 bases and 1 base, there was a span of 9 bases. This CDR3 is 15 amino acids long. Per germline, CDR1 MRHNA and CDR2 SNTAGT. The CDR3 DNA follows: TGTGCCAGCAGTGAGGGGACAAAGAACACCGGGGAGCTGTTTTTT. This codes for CASSEGTKNTGELFF.

V usage is TRBV27 and J usage is TRBJ2-1; maybe TRBD2 (6 bases). This CDR3 is 15 amino acids long. Germline-derived CDR1 and CDR2 are MNHEY and SMNVEV (reference sequence). Between the trimmed V and J ends, which lost 2 bases and 5 bases, there was a span of 13 bases. CDR3 region: CASSLLGGPNNEQFF. DNA of the CDR3: TGTGCCAGCAGTTTACTCGGGGGTCCCAACAATGAGCAGTTCTTC.

The chain carries TRBV28 and TRBJ1-1, with D unclear. The CDR3 has 12 amino acids. Deletions cut 3 bases from V and 2 bases from J, with 4 bases between. Germline V gene data show CDR1 as MDHEN and CDR2 as SYDVKM. The DNA of the CDR3 is TGTGCCAGCAGTTTCCTCAACACTGAAGCTTTCTTT. It is translated as CASSFLNTEAFF. The variable domain in full, completed from reference TRBV28 and TRBJ1-1, reads DVKVTQSSRYLVKRTGEKVFLECVQDMDHENMFWYRQDPGLGLRLIYFSYDVKMKEKGDIPEGYSVSREKKERFSLILESASTNQTSMYLCASSFLNTEAFFGQGTRLTVV.

This sequence joins TRBV28 and TRBJ1-1; D unresolved. Looked up from germline, CDR1 is MDHEN and CDR2 is SYDVKM. V gave up 4 bases and J gave up 0 bases, with 12 bases separating them. The CDR3 is 15 residues long. CDR3 region: CASSSTPFMNTEAFF. The CDR3 DNA reads as TGTGCCAGCAGTTCGACACCGTTCATGAACACTGAAGCTTTCTTT.

The chain joins TRBV20-1 to TRBJ1-4; D unclear. Trimming pared 6 bases from V and 8 bases from J, leaving 10 bases between. The germline V gene has CDR1 DFQATT and CDR2 SNEGSKA (reference sequence). The CDR3 extends over 11 amino acids. Here the CDR3 reads CSAPAGEKLFF. The CDR3, as DNA: TGCAGTGCGCCAGCCGGGGAAAAACTGTTTTTT.

The chain combines TRBV9 with TRBJ2-1; 10 bases agree with TRBD2. CDR1 and CDR2 (germline): SGDLS, YYNGEE. The CDR3 sequence is 14 residues long. V shed 5 bases, J shed 6 bases, and the junction held 5 bases outside the gene matches. CDR3 amino acids: CASRPGLAINEQFF. The DNA of the CDR3 is TGTGCCAGCAGACCGGGACTAGCGATCAATGAGCAGTTCTTC. Together with reference TRBV9 and TRBJ2-1, the CDR3 gives the full variable domain: DSGVTQTPKHLITATGQRVTLRCSPRSGDLSVYWYQQSLDQGLQFLIQYYNGEERAKGNILERFSAQQFPDLHSELNLSSLELGDSALYFCASRPGLAINEQFFGPGTRLTVL.

This rearrangement joins TRBV18 to TRBJ2-3; D uncertain. The CDR3 contains 12 residues. Germline CDR1 reads KGHSH; CDR2 reads LQKENI. V lost 6 bases and J 0 bases, leaving 4 bases between the germline ends. The CDR3 region has the DNA TGTGCCAGCTCCTACAGCACAGATACGCAGTATTTT. Translating it yields CASSYSTDTQYF. Filled out from reference TRBV18 and TRBJ2-3, the complete variable domain reads NAGVMQNPRHLVRRRGQEARLRCSPMKGHSHVYWYRQLPEEGLKFMVYLQKENIIDESGMPKERFSAEFPKEGPSILRIQQVVRGDSAAYFCASSYSTDTQYFGPGTRLTVL.